This T cell receptor beta chain was sequenced for a study of shared clonotypes between healthy human individuals. Sorted-subset replicate PCR reactions contained about 200 ng DNA, corresponding to approximately 30,000 T cell genomes. Measured with immunoSEQ multiplex PCR; TCRdb has only the in-frame clones, and not every one. The sample consists of some 2.1 million clones, roughly 94% of them appearing once. Material for sequencing was naive CD4+ T cells sorted from blood. Subset given: CD45RA+ positively selected. The receptor's source is a man between 18 and 35 years old in good health.

CDR3 protein: CASSWTSGSSYEQYF. In nucleotides, the CDR3 is TGCGCCAGCAGCTGGACTAGCGGGAGCTCCTACGAGCAGTACTTC. This chain joins TRBV5-1 and TRBJ2-7; TRBD2 matches at 13 bases. After removal of 3 bases from V and 0 bases from J, the junction contained 0 bases not matched to a gene. CDR1 and CDR2 (germline): SGHRS, YFSETQ. The CDR3 is 15 residues long.